This record looks at one TCR beta chain sequence and its context. Its antigen is as yet unknown. The entry originates in a study of CD8 T cells in ankylosing spondylitis. Notes on the study in general: Significant enrichment of disease-linked clones was reported in matched ankylosing spondylitis synovial fluid. A TCR beta motif made of roughly eight highly homologous variants seemed typical of ankylosing spondylitis blood.

Making use of molecular barcodes, quantitative 5'-RACE generated TCR beta libraries. TCRdb ran MiXCR on the 5' RACE reads and lists one entry per CDR3 protein. The sample has under 250,000 distinct CDR3 sequences; roughly 32% are singletons. V gave up 6 bases and J gave up 4 bases; unmatched junction bases: 5. The CDR3 length is 13 residues. This clonotype was obtained from a male donor with ankylosing spondylitis or in good health (not recorded which). This chain uses TRBV12-3 or TRBV12-4 with TRBJ2-5; 7 nucleotides align to TRBD2. The sequenced material came from blood, either unsorted or a sorted T cell fraction (not recorded which). The CDR3 reads CASRSPGGETQYF. CDR3 DNA sequence: TGTGCCAGCAGAAGCCCGGGGGGAGAGACCCAGTACTTC.